This entry concerns a single T cell receptor beta chain. The specificity of this receptor is unknown. Base qualities are missing; no much larger clone stands one base away. Systemically healthy Caucasian individuals from Russia, some 38 in total and aged about 6 to 100 years, were included as donors. Each donor gave 9 to 10 milliliters of peripheral blood, collected into EDTA-treated Vacutainer tubes. Ficoll-Paque density-gradient centrifugation was used to isolate PBMCs, with at least 7 million per sample. Trizol reagent was used to extract total RNA from the PBMCs, yielding at least 5.5 micrograms per sample. Naive CD45RAhigh/CD27high T cell percentages were measured by flow cytometry on a PBMC aliquot from every donor. As encoded in the germline V gene, CDR1 is SQVTM while CDR2 is ANQGSEA. V was cut back by 0 bases and J by 8 bases, leaving a gap of 12 bases between them. Inclusive of the bounding cysteine and phenylalanine, the CDR3 is 13 residues long. Solely the CDR3 DNA is kept, with 39 bases framed from the first base.

The method behind the library was 5' RACE. TCRdb records Illumina HiSeq 2500 as the sequencer. A second roughly 7 to 12 cycle PCR used a sample-barcoded 5' primer and a J-beta primer mix. A template-switch 5' adaptor carrying 12 random nucleotides introduced a unique molecular identifier onto each TCR beta cDNA molecule. Each sample yielded at least 3 million CDR3-containing paired-end reads. First-strand cDNA synthesis was performed from all RNA using the Mint cDNA synthesis kit, with priming by a TRBC-specific oligonucleotide. All cDNA was treated with uracil-DNA glycosylase and then went through a first 18-cycle PCR with the universal primers M1SS and BC2_uni_R. As for the authors' bioinformatics: Each sample was normalized by randomly selecting 1 million high-quality reads, each carrying a distinct molecular identifier. Instead of being binned into consensus sequences, reads with shared molecular identifiers were discarded. MiTCR, run with a Q25 quality threshold and the strictest error-elimination algorithm, handled CDR3 identification, clonotype clustering and error correction. A nonparametric unseen species model using Euler transformation provided a lower-bound estimate of total TCR beta diversity. Through fastp at Q25 and MiXCR, TCRdb rebuilt clones from the public reads, retaining in-frame beta chains. Each entry is one CDR3 protein sequence, shown with its most common DNA and genes. The V and J calls reflect TCRdb's pipeline rather than the authors' work. Within this sample are about a million distinct CDR3 sequences, with 45% to 60% of them counted one time only. The ten largest clones take up 20% to 25% of the sample.

This sample was included in a study of blood T cells in healthy people across ages (dated by TCRdb to the mid-2010s). A note on the overall study: Template switching captured roughly one uniquely barcoded TCR beta cDNA molecule per two T cells in model experiments. Age-related changes in TCR beta repertoire diversity were measured in the study by deep sequencing normalized with unique cDNA molecular identifiers. The donors were divided into four age groups: young (average roughly 17 years), middle-aged (around 37), aged (about 61) and long-lived (about 84). To avoid experimental bias, donors of different ages were spread randomly across the sequencing lanes. Using the same blood draw, the study looked at two additional independent replicas of 1 million unique cDNA reads for two donors, one aged 18 to 29 and the other aged 80 or older.

Summary of the overall study and its limitations: As age increased, observed TCR beta diversity per million T cells dropped in a roughly linear way, and a significant reduction was already evident by age 40. The percentage of naive T cells measured by flow cytometry correlated strongly with observed TCR beta diversity. Because donor CMV infection status was unknown, age-related changes in expanded clonotypes were potentially confounded. Since profiling was done on bulk unsorted PBMCs, naive and antigen-experienced compartments could not be conclusively compared. Total diversity estimates from one million sequenced T cells were considered lower bounds and underestimates. Compared with the aged group, more naive CD4+ T cells, fewer expanded clones and increased TCR diversity were shown by the long-lived group, suggesting age selection.

The V and J segments used are TRBV29-1 and TRBJ2-3; TRBD1 is possibly the D segment (5 matching bases). The sample was blood. This sequence originates from a woman aged 55-70 years in good health. The DNA sequence follows: TGCAGCGTTGAAGAGGCAGGGCAGGCTACGCAGTATTTT. Translated, this is CSVEEAGQATQYF.